This paragraph covers one TCR beta chain sequence. The data belong to a study of neurological immune-mediated disorders. TCRdb analysed the 5' RACE reads with MiXCR anew, one entry per CDR3 protein. The top ten hold around 25% of the sample, which has more than 25,000 distinct CDR3 sequences, about 4% seen once. The receptor was derived from a woman between 35 and 50 years old in good health. The sample taken for sequencing was CD4+ T cells from blood.

CDR3 nucleotide sequence: TGTGCCAGTAGTATGGCGGGGCTCGATAATCAGCCCCAGCATTTT. Translation gives CASSMAGLDNQPQHF. V is TRBV19 and J is TRBJ1-5, with D tentatively TRBD1 (5 bases). Trimming removed 3 bases at V and 4 bases at J, with 13 bases between. The CDR3 contains 15 residues. Germline assignment: CDR1 LNHDA and CDR2 SQIVND (reference sequence).